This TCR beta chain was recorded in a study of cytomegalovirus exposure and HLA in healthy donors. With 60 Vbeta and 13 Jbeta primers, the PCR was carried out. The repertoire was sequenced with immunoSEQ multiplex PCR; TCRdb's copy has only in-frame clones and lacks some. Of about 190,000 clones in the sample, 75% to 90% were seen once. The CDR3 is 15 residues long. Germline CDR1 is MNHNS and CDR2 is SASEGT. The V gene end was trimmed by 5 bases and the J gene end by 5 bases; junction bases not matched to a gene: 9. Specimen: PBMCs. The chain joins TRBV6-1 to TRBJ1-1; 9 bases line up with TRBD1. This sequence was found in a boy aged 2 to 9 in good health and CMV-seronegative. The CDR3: CASSWGDREMTEAFF. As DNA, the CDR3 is TGTGCCAGCAGTTGGGGGGACAGGGAGATGACTGAAGCTTTCTTT.